The present T cell receptor beta chain was sequenced within a study of lung T cells in sarcoidosis with Löfgren's syndrome. Study overall: Analyses focused on Löfgren's syndrome patients. Study results and limitations: Multiple Löfgren's syndrome patients reportedly shared TRAV12-1 and TRBV2 CDR3 motifs. Versus controls, Löfgren's syndrome patients reportedly showed TRAV12-1 and TRBV2 as most expanded.

Via MiXCR, TCRdb re-called the reads, giving one row per CDR3 protein. The sample contains roughly 2,000 distinct CDR3 sequences, over 25% of which appear only once. This clonotype is classed as medium-sized. As yet, its antigen is unknown. Germline assignment: CDR1 MNHNS and CDR2 SASEGT. The ends were cut back, 5 bases at V and 3 bases at J, with 16 bases in the middle. This CDR3 contains 15 residues. The sequence was obtained from a human donor with sarcoidosis (Löfgren's syndrome or another form), or a control subject (not recorded which). V and J are TRBV6-1 and TRBJ1-2, with D unresolved. The specimen sequenced was CD4+ T cells from bronchoalveolar lavage. The CDR3 bases are TGTGCCAGCAGTTTACGGAGCGCCGTGGACTATGGCTACACCTTC. This translates into CASSLRSAVDYGYTF.